A single sample is the source of the 25 T cell receptor beta chains below, sequenced in a study of cytomegalovirus exposure and HLA in healthy donors. The PCR made use of 60 Vbeta and 13 Jbeta primers. Clones were read by immunoSEQ multiplex PCR, and TCRdb kept only the in-frame ones, dropping some. Among hundreds of thousands of clones listed, more than 75% were seen once. The specimen was PBMCs. The source is a male donor in good health and CMV-seronegative.

The chain has TRBV29-1 and TRBJ2-7, with 7 positions matching TRBD1. Germline V gene lookup returns CDR1 SQVTM and CDR2 ANQGSEA. With V trimmed by 6 bases and J by 4 bases, 6 bases remained unmatched. This CDR3 region has 12 residues. CDR3 amino acids: CSVEQGIYEQYF. CDR3 nucleotides: TGCAGCGTGGAACAGGGGATTTACGAGCAGTACTTC.

The CDR3 DNA reads as TGTGCCACCAGCAGTCTCAGGGTCGGGGAGCTGTTTTTT. Residues: CATSSLRVGELFF. The chain recombines TRBV15 with TRBJ2-2; maybe TRBD1 (5 bases). The germline V gene encodes CDR1 LNHNV and CDR2 YYDKDF (reference sequence). The CDR3 totals 13 residues. Trimming took off 3 bases at V and 7 bases at J, with 9 bases between the two ends.

The V and J genes are TRBV7-6 and TRBJ1-5, with D unresolved. V shed 2 bases and J shed 6 bases, with 11 bases lying between them. Germline-derived CDR1 and CDR2 are SGHVS and FNYEAQ. The CDR3 runs to 14 residues. Written as DNA, the CDR3 is TGTGCCAGCAGCTTAAAGCCGGGTGGTCAGCCCCAGCATTTT. Translating gives CASSLKPGGQPQHF.

The rearrangement joins TRBV11-2 to TRBJ1-1, with D perhaps TRBD1 (6 bases). Per the germline V gene, CDR1 is SGHAT and CDR2 is FQNNGV. Trimming took 6 bases from V and 3 from J, leaving 17 bases between them. The CDR3 runs 15 residues. CDR3 nucleotides: TGTGCCAGCAGTAACAGGGAAGAAGGAGACACTGAAGCTTTCTTT. Its protein is CASSNREEGDTEAFF.

CDR3 region: CASGPSQGAYGNQPQHF. CDR3 DNA: TGTGCTAGTGGTCCCAGCCAGGGGGCGTATGGCAATCAGCCCCAGCATTTT. The chain carries TRBV12-5 and TRBJ1-5; 8 bases are shared with TRBD1. CDR1 LGHNT and CDR2 FRNRAP come from the germline V gene. The CDR3 loop spans 17 amino acids. V lost 5 bases and J lost 2; bases outside the gene matches: 11.

This chain links TRBV5-1 with TRBJ2-5, with D tentatively TRBD2 (6 bases). This CDR3 region has 14 residues. The ends were cut back, 5 bases at V and 4 bases at J, with 15 bases in the middle. Per germline, CDR1 SGHRS and CDR2 YFSETQ. Here the CDR3 DNA reads TGCGCCAGCAGTGGGGGAGGCGATTTAGAGACCCAGTACTTC. Amino acids: CASSGGGDLETQYF. Looking up the rest from reference TRBV5-1 and TRBJ2-5 gives the full variable domain: KAGVTQTPRYLIKTRGQQVTLSCSPISGHRSVSWYQQTPGQGLQFLFEYFSETQRNKGNFPGRFSGRQFSNSRSEMNVSTLELGDSALYLCASSGGGDLETQYFGPGTRLLVL.

The chain is built from TRBV5-1 and TRBJ2-3; 7 nucleotides line up with TRBD2. The V gene end was trimmed by 4 bases and the J gene end by 2 bases; junction bases not matched to a gene: 7. The CDR3 totals 15 residues. Germline V gives CDR1 SGHRS, CDR2 YFSETQ. CDR3 bases: TGCGCCAGCAGCGCAGCTGCGGGAGACACAGATACGCAGTATTTT. Translation: CASSAAAGDTDTQYF.

The chain has TRBV27 and TRBJ2-1, with 9 nucleotides matching TRBD1. Looked up from germline, CDR1 is MNHEY and CDR2 is SMNVEV (reference sequence). The junction had 2 bases not matched to a gene; V was cut back by 3 bases and J by 2 bases. The CDR3 totals 15 residues. The CDR3 sequence is CASSFGTGTYNEQFF. The CDR3, as DNA: TGTGCCAGCAGTTTTGGGACAGGGACCTACAATGAGCAGTTCTTC.

This chain links TRBV5-4 with TRBJ1-1; D is possibly TRBD1 (5 bases). The V and J ends lost 4 bases and 2 bases respectively, with 12 bases between them. Per the germline V gene, CDR1 is SGHNT and CDR2 is YYREEE (reference sequence). This CDR3 has 14 amino acids. For the CDR3, the DNA is TGTGCCAGCAGCGCACAGACAGCAAACACTGAAGCTTTCTTT. It translates to CASSAQTANTEAFF.

The CDR3 reads CAWRGQGPYEQYF. CDR3 nucleotides: TGTGCCTGGAGGGGACAGGGGCCCTACGAGCAGTACTTC. This sequence joins TRBV30 and TRBJ2-7; TRBD1 agrees at 10 bases. V lost 3 bases, J lost 2 bases, and 1 base stayed unmatched. This CDR3 has 13 residues. CDR1 and CDR2 from the germline V gene are GTSNPN and SVGIG (reference sequence).

This clone occurred once. This chain connects TRBV6-6 to TRBJ2-5; 7 bases fit TRBD1. The V gene's germline CDR1 is MNHNY and CDR2 SVGAGI (reference sequence). The CDR3 covers 15 residues. V gave up 7 bases and J gave up 5 bases; unmatched junction bases: 13. The CDR3 reads CASNGRDSAMETQYF. In DNA form, the CDR3 reads TGTGCCAGCAATGGCCGGGACAGCGCCATGGAGACCCAGTACTTC.

This rearrangement joins TRBV7-3 to TRBJ2-3, with D unresolved. V was trimmed by 2 bases and J by 0 bases, leaving 3 bases between them. The CDR3 contains 13 residues. Per germline, CDR1 SGHTA and CDR2 FQGTGA. CDR3 region: CASSLLSTDTQYF. In DNA form, the CDR3 reads TGTGCCAGCAGCTTACTTAGCACAGATACGCAGTATTTT.

The count of this clone is one. V and J are TRBV6-1 and TRBJ2-7; D is possibly TRBD1 (6 bases). In germline, CDR1 is MNHNS, CDR2 SASEGT. Trimming shortened V by 1 base and J by 0 bases, and 10 bases separated the two germline ends. CDR3 length: 15 residues. The CDR3 DNA reads TGTGCCAGCAGTGAAGAGGGGGAGACCTCCTACGAGCAGTACTTC. Translating gives CASSEEGETSYEQYF.

This clone was seen a few times. The V gene is TRBV14, the J gene TRBJ1-1; TRBD1 aligns across 10 bases. This CDR3 comprises 14 residues. Germline-derived CDR1 and CDR2 are SGHDN and FVKESK. V dropped 4 bases and J dropped 1; count of bases not matched to a gene: 0. The CDR3 region has the DNA TGTGCCAGCAGCCGACAGGGGGCGAACACTGAAGCTTTCTTT. Its translation is CASSRQGANTEAFF.

This chain connects TRBV6-5 to TRBJ1-1, with TRBD1 matching 10 bases. The V and J ends lost 5 bases and 5 bases, in that order; junction bases with no gene match: 5. The CDR3 is 14 residues long. Germline-derived CDR1 and CDR2 are MNHEY and SVGAGI. The CDR3 loop reads CASSRQGAKTEAFF. The CDR3 DNA sequence: TGTGCCAGCAGTCGACAGGGGGCGAAGACTGAAGCTTTCTTT.

The rearrangement links TRBV6-5 to TRBJ2-2; D not certain. Deletions cut 5 bases from V and 9 bases from J, with 19 bases between. The CDR3 has 15 amino acids. CDR1 and CDR2 (germline): MNHEY, SVGAGI. CDR3 sequence reads: CASSARAIVVRELFF. The CDR3 bases are TGTGCCAGCAGTGCACGCGCGATAGTAGTCAGGGAGCTGTTTTTT.

The chain couples TRBV4-1 to TRBJ2-5; TRBD2 might be the D (5 bases). V gave up 1 base and J gave up 5 bases, with 14 bases separating them. The CDR3 extends over 15 amino acids. CDR1 is MGHRA, CDR2 YSYEKL, per germline. The CDR3 DNA reads as TGCGCCAGCAGCCAAGGTGCGGCAGGAGGTGAGACCCAGTACTTC. Protein: CASSQGAAGGETQYF.

The rearrangement uses TRBV4-1 and TRBJ1-5; D gene unclear. Germline V CDR1 and CDR2: MGHRA, YSYEKL. Trimming stripped 0 bases from V and 6 bases from J, with 12 bases between. This CDR3 comprises 15 residues. Here the CDR3 DNA reads TGCGCCAGCAGCCAAGAGAGGTGGGAGAGTCAGCCCCAGCATTTT. As protein: CASSQERWESQPQHF.

This sequence joins TRBV5-1 and TRBJ1-1, with TRBD1 as a possible D gene (6 bases). V was clipped by 3 bases and J by 0 bases, with 12 bases between them. The length of the CDR3 is 15 residues. Germline-derived CDR1 and CDR2 are SGHRS and YFSETQ. CDR3 region: CASSSQGQLNTEAFF. In nucleotides, the CDR3 is TGCGCCAGCAGCTCCCAGGGACAACTGAACACTGAAGCTTTCTTT.

The rearrangement uses TRBV5-1 and TRBJ2-1, with a weak D call TRBD2 (6 bases). Trimming removed 4 bases from V and 6 bases from J, with 11 bases in between. The germline CDR1 and CDR2 sequences are SGHRS and YFSETQ. The CDR3 spans 13 residues. CDR3 protein: CASSAGLVNEQFF. The CDR3 bases are TGCGCCAGCAGCGCGGGACTTGTCAATGAGCAGTTCTTC.

The rearrangement uses TRBV7-9 and TRBJ2-5; 13 positions match TRBD2. Trimming removed 4 bases from V and 2 bases from J; junction bases left unmatched: 13. The germline V gene has CDR1 SEHNR and CDR2 FQNEAQ (reference sequence). This CDR3 is built from 19 residues. CDR3 DNA sequence: TGTGCCAGCAGCTCCCACTGGACTAGCGGGAGCACGATTCAAGAGACCCAGTACTTC. Its protein product is CASSSHWTSGSTIQETQYF.

This chain connects TRBV6-5 to TRBJ1-1; D is undetermined. Trimming pared 4 bases from V and 0 bases from J, leaving 15 bases between. This CDR3 contains 16 residues. CDR1 and CDR2 (germline): MNHEY, SVGAGI. The CDR3 bases are TGTGCCAGCAGTTTCGGCATTTGGCGGATGAACACTGAAGCTTTCTTT. This sequence encodes CASSFGIWRMNTEAFF.

A few counts support this clone. The chain couples TRBV5-1 to TRBJ2-3, with D unresolved. From germline, CDR1 is SGHRS and CDR2 YFSETQ. This CDR3 is built from 15 residues. V lost 6 bases and J 2 bases, leaving 16 bases between the germline ends. The CDR3 sequence: CASILGIAPTDTQYF. CDR3 sequence (DNA): TGCGCCAGCATCCTTGGAATAGCCCCCACAGATACGCAGTATTTT.

The chain carries TRBV28 and TRBJ2-7, with 7 bases lining up with TRBD1. The germline CDR1 and CDR2 sequences are MDHEN and SYDVKM. J lost 4 bases, V lost 5 bases, and 8 bases had no gene match. CDR3 length: 14 amino acids. The CDR3 here is CASSLDRMKYEQYF. The CDR3 DNA is TGTGCCAGCAGTCTGGACAGGATGAAGTACGAGCAGTACTTC.

The chain carries TRBV16 and TRBJ1-2; tentatively, D is TRBD1 (6 bases). The CDR3 consists of 15 residues. Germline values: CDR1 KGHSY, CDR2 FQNENV. The V and J ends lost 4 bases and 3 bases respectively, with 15 bases between them. The CDR3, as DNA: TGTGCCAGCAGCCGACGACAGGCTGGGGACTATGGCTACACCTTC. Its protein product is CASSRRQAGDYGYTF.